The 23 T cell receptor beta chains below all came from one sample that was sequenced in a study of spatial heterogeneity in lung cancer. Indicated time point: sample taken at primary tumor resection. Whole RNA from tumor, nontumor lung or frozen PBMC was sequenced unsorted. TCRdb called the 5' RACE reads again in MiXCR, with one record for every CDR3 protein. The sample holds under 75,000 distinct CDR3 sequences, 10% to 15% seen once. Sequenced here: PBMCs, sampled at surgery. Source of these receptors: a male donor with early-stage non-small cell lung cancer.

This clonotype came up a few times. The chain combines TRBV12-5 with TRBJ2-1; TRBD2 agrees at 7 bases. Germline V gene data show CDR1 as LGHNT and CDR2 as FRNRAP. The trim removed 0 bases at V and 4 bases at J, leaving 12 bases unmatched. This CDR3 comprises 18 residues. CDR3 loop: CASGLVLAAGGLYNEQFF. Written as DNA, the CDR3 is TGTGCTAGTGGTTTGGTACTAGCCGCCGGGGGACTATACAATGAGCAGTTCTTC.

CDR3 DNA sequence: TGTGCCAGCGTTAGTTCCCAGACGGCTTTCTTT. This codes for CASVSSQTAFF. The rearrangement uses TRBV6-5 and TRBJ1-1; no clear D. Germline CDR1 reads MNHEY; CDR2 reads SVGAGI. Trimming removed 8 bases at V and 11 bases at J, with 15 bases between. This CDR3 region has 11 residues.

V is TRBV11-2 and J is TRBJ1-6; TRBD1 matches 7 bases. CDR1 is SGHAT, CDR2 FQNNGV, per germline. The CDR3 length is 17 residues. The ends lost 2 bases at V and 0 bases at J; junction bases unmatched: 4. The DNA of the CDR3 is TGTGCCAGCAGCTTATTAGGGGGCAGCTCCTATAATTCACCCCTCCACTTT. Its protein is CASSLLGGSSYNSPLHF.

This clonotype was counted a few times. The chain is built from TRBV2 and TRBJ1-1; no definite D call. Germline CDR1 and CDR2: SNHLY and FYNNEI. V was pared by 4 bases and J by 1 base, with 7 bases between. The CDR3 extends over 13 amino acids. As DNA, the CDR3 is TGTGCCAGCAGTGCGACAAGGAACACTGAAGCTTTCTTT. This codes for CASSATRNTEAFF.

Only a few counts were recorded for this clonotype. This chain joins TRBV12-3 or TRBV12-4 and TRBJ1-1; no clear D. This CDR3 comprises 12 residues. V was pared by 3 bases and J by 5 bases, with 7 bases between. The CDR3 loop is CASSFYGTEAFF. CDR3 DNA: TGTGCCAGCAGTTTTTACGGGACTGAAGCTTTCTTT.

The CDR3 spells CASSVQGGLNTEAFF. CDR3 sequence (DNA): TGTGCCAGCAGTGTACAGGGAGGGCTTAACACTGAAGCTTTCTTT. This chain uses TRBV2 with TRBJ1-1; TRBD1 is a possible D gene (6 bases). CDR1 is SNHLY and CDR2 is FYNNEI in the germline V gene. The germline V and J ends were trimmed by 4 bases and 2 bases, with 14 bases remaining between them. The CDR3 length is 15 residues.

This clonotype showed up many times. This rearrangement joins TRBV5-5 to TRBJ2-3; no reliable D call. CDR1 and CDR2 from the germline V gene are SGHKS and YYEKEE (reference sequence). V lost 4 bases and J lost 2, with 5 bases in between. The CDR3 length is 12 residues. CDR3 coding DNA: TGTGCCAGCAGCCAGGCCACAGATACGCAGTATTTT. As protein: CASSQATDTQYF. Supplemented by reference TRBV5-5 and TRBJ2-3, the full variable domain reads DAGVTQSPTHLIKTRGQQVTLRCSPISGHKSVSWYQQVLGQGPQFIFQYYEKEERGRGNFPDRFSARQFPNYSSELNVNALLLGDSALYLCASSQATDTQYFGPGTRLTVL.

The V and J genes are TRBV14 and TRBJ2-6; D is unclear. The CDR3 spans 14 residues. V lost 5 bases and J lost 2, with 7 bases in between. Germline CDR1 is SGHDN and CDR2 is FVKESK. DNA of the CDR3: TGTGCCAGCAGCTTGATAGCTGGGGCCAACGTCCTGACTTTC. It translates to CASSLIAGANVLTF.

The chain joins TRBV7-9 to TRBJ2-7; D uncertain. The V and J ends lost 5 bases and 6 bases respectively, with 11 bases between them. Germline V gene sequence: CDR1 SEHNR, CDR2 FQNEAQ (reference sequence). The CDR3 is 12 amino acids. The CDR3 coding sequence is TGTGCCAGCAGCGGGCAGGTCTCCGAGCAGTACTTC. Protein: CASSGQVSEQYF.

J is TRBJ2-4 and V is TRBV20-1; a weak D match, TRBD2 (5 bases). The germline gives CDR1 DFQATT, CDR2 SNEGSKA (reference sequence). The CDR3 extends over 15 amino acids. V lost 6 bases to trimming and J lost 8 bases, with 23 bases between them. CDR3 sequence: CSATRVPGNSYIQYF. CDR3 nucleotide sequence: TGCAGTGCCACTAGGGTACCGGGCAACTCTTACATTCAGTACTTC.

The chain couples TRBV7-9 to TRBJ2-7, with D perhaps matching TRBD2 (5 bases). From germline, CDR1 is SEHNR and CDR2 FQNEAQ (reference sequence). The length of the CDR3 is 13 residues. Trimming removed 5 bases from V and 5 bases from J, with 13 bases in between. The CDR3 bases are TGTGCCAGCAGCCCCAGTGAGGGAGACGAGCAGTACTTC. As protein: CASSPSEGDEQYF.

This clonotype was counted only a few times. The rearrangement links TRBV30 to TRBJ2-5; possible D gene TRBD1, 6 bases. Trimming pared 3 bases from V and 0 bases from J, leaving 8 bases between. Germline CDR1 and CDR2: GTSNPN and SVGIG (reference sequence). The CDR3 runs to 13 residues. The CDR3 DNA sequence: TGTGCCTGGAGCGGGGACAACCAAGAGACCCAGTACTTC. Its translation: CAWSGDNQETQYF.

The J gene is TRBJ2-3, the V gene TRBV19, with 10 bases fitting TRBD2. CDR1 is LNHDA and CDR2 is SQIVND in the germline V gene (reference sequence). Trimming cost V 5 bases and J 6 bases; bases outside gene matches: 14. This CDR3 has 17 amino acids. The CDR3 coding sequence is TGTGCCAGTAGTCTTGGGGTAGCGGGAGGAGGTTCGGATACGCAGTATTTT. Its protein is CASSLGVAGGGSDTQYF. The whole variable domain, filled in from reference TRBV19 and TRBJ2-3, reads DGGITQSPKYLFRKEGQNVTLSCEQNLNHDAMYWYRQDPGQGLRLIYYSQIVNDFQKGDIAEGYSVSREKKESFPLTVTSAQKNPTAFYLCASSLGVAGGGSDTQYFGPGTRLTVL.

This clonotype was recorded a few times. The J gene is TRBJ1-1, the V gene TRBV29-1; tentative D call: TRBD1 (6 bases). V lost 1 base and J lost 6, with 12 bases in between. There are 13 residues in the CDR3. CDR1 and CDR2 (germline): SQVTM, ANQGSEA. As DNA, the CDR3 is TGCAGCGTTGAAGGGGCACAGGGCTCTGAAGCTTTCTTT. The encoded protein is CSVEGAQGSEAFF. Drawing the rest from reference TRBV29-1 and TRBJ1-1, the complete variable domain is SAVISQKPSRDICQRGTSLTIQCQVDSQVTMMFWYRQQPGQSLTLIATANQGSEATYESGFVIDKFPISRPNLTFSTLTVSNMSPEDSSIYLCSVEGAQGSEAFFGQGTRLTVV.

This clonotype is categorized as medium-sized. The V gene is TRBV29-1, the J gene TRBJ1-1; no reliable D call. Trimming pared 4 bases from V and 1 base from J, leaving 16 bases between. Per the germline V gene, CDR1 is SQVTM and CDR2 is ANQGSEA. The CDR3 runs 15 residues. The DNA of the CDR3 is TGCAGCGTTGGGGGTACTGAATCCTCGAACACTGAAGCTTTCTTT. Translated: CSVGGTESSNTEAFF.

This clonotype was seen only a few times. The CDR3 reads CAGKYLSGNTIYF. As DNA, the CDR3 is TGTGCCGGCAAGTACCTCTCTGGAAACACCATATATTTT. This chain joins TRBV7-9 and TRBJ1-3; D remains ambiguous. Germline V gives CDR1 SEHNR, CDR2 FQNEAQ (reference sequence). With 11 bases removed from V and 0 bases from J, the gap between germline ends came to 11 bases. This CDR3 spans 13 amino acids.

The rearrangement uses TRBV7-9 and TRBJ1-1; TRBD1 might be the D (6 bases). The V end lost 4 bases, the J end lost 0 bases, and 12 bases lay between the germline ends. Germline assignment: CDR1 SEHNR and CDR2 FQNEAQ (reference sequence). The CDR3 covers 15 residues. The CDR3 protein is CASSSTGFMNTEAFF. The CDR3 region has the DNA TGTGCCAGCAGCTCCACAGGGTTCATGAACACTGAAGCTTTCTTT.

This clonotype was observed a few times. The CDR3 loop reads CASSLGQRTDTQYF. The CDR3 coding sequence is TGTGCCAGCAGCTTAGGCCAGAGAACAGATACGCAGTATTTT. This chain joins TRBV11-3 and TRBJ2-3; unclear D gene. The V end was cut by 1 base, the J end by 3 bases, with 8 bases between. Germline CDR1 reads SGHNT; CDR2 reads YENEEA. CDR3 size: 14 residues.

At least ten counts were recorded for this clonotype. The chain joins TRBV5-5 to TRBJ2-3, with 10 bases identical to TRBD2. There are 15 residues in the CDR3. CDR1 and CDR2 (germline): SGHKS, YYEKEE (reference sequence). The V segment lost 2 bases and the J segment 6 bases; nucleotides outside the gene matches: 6. DNA of the CDR3: TGTGCCAGCAGCTTCGTTAGCGGGAGGTCGGATACGCAGTATTTT. Translated, it gives CASSFVSGRSDTQYF.

The chain combines TRBV6-1 with TRBJ2-1; D gene uncertain. The CDR3 extends over 15 amino acids. V lost 8 bases and J lost 0, with 14 bases in between. In germline, CDR1 is MNHNS, CDR2 SASEGT. CDR3 region: CASLDLSGSYNEQFF. CDR3 bases: TGTGCCAGCCTAGACTTATCGGGCTCCTACAATGAGCAGTTCTTC.

This clonotype came up many times. The chain links TRBV7-9 to TRBJ2-1; 7 bases map to TRBD2. J was trimmed by 7 bases and V by 0 bases; bases with no gene match: 6. The CDR3 totals 15 residues. Germline-derived CDR1 and CDR2 are SEHNR and FQNEAQ (reference sequence). The CDR3 DNA sequence: TGTGCCAGCAGCTTAGCGGGAGGGCCTTGGAATGAGCAGTTCTTC. Amino acid sequence: CASSLAGGPWNEQFF.

This clonotype was picked up a small number of times. The V and J genes are TRBV3-1 and TRBJ2-7; TRBD1 might be the D (5 bases). Germline V gene sequence: CDR1 LGHDT, CDR2 YNNKEL (reference sequence). V lost 4 bases and J lost 6, with 13 bases in between. This CDR3 is built from 13 residues. The DNA for the CDR3 is TGTGCCAGCAGCCCCGGCAGGGTGAGCGAGCAGTACTTC. Translating it yields CASSPGRVSEQYF.

This clonotype was counted at least ten times. The junction does not match germline at one end; this may be a read error. The rearrangement joins TRBV20-1 to TRBJ1-5; tentatively, D is TRBD1 (6 bases). Germline-derived CDR1 and CDR2 are DFQATT and SNEGSKA (reference sequence). CDR3 length equals 15 residues. The CDR3: CSALEQGRSTQPQHF. CDR3 nucleotides: TGCAGTGCTCTCGAACAGGGAAGGAGCACTCAGCCCCAGCATTTT.